What follows are 28 T cell receptor beta chains derived from one specimen sequenced in a study of T cell responses to AZD1222 COVID-19 vaccine. Profiled with immunoSEQ multiplex PCR; TCRdb holds only in-frame clones, not every one. The sample contains about 180,000 clones, 75% to 95% of which appear only once. This specimen consisted of peripheral blood, obtained on day 0 of AZD1222 vaccination. All receptors come from an adult in good health.

The CDR3 here is CATSLGDYGYTF. The CDR3 bases are TGTGCCACCAGCCTGGGGGACTATGGCTACACCTTC. The chain links TRBV15 to TRBJ1-2; a possible D gene is TRBD1 (5 bases). Between the trimmed V and J ends, which lost 5 bases and 3 bases, there was a span of 7 bases. CDR1 and CDR2 from the germline V gene are LNHNV and YYDKDF (reference sequence). The CDR3 sequence is 12 residues long.

The chain combines TRBV19 with TRBJ2-7; unclear D gene. V lost 1 base and J lost 0, with 13 bases in between. CDR3 length: 16 amino acids. The V gene's germline CDR1 is LNHDA and CDR2 SQIVND (reference sequence). CDR3 region: CASSIGLVDYSYEQYF. The CDR3 DNA sequence: TGTGCCAGTAGTATAGGATTGGTGGATTACTCCTACGAGCAGTACTTC.

In this sample, this clone turned up once. This chain links TRBV7-9 with TRBJ2-6; D is ambiguous. The CDR3 is 15 amino acids. From germline, CDR1 is SEHNR and CDR2 FQNEAQ (reference sequence). With 9 bases removed from V and 0 bases from J, the gap between germline ends came to 12 bases. For the CDR3, the DNA is TGTGCCAGGGCCGACGGAAACTCTGGGGCCAACGTCCTGACTTTC. Protein product: CARADGNSGANVLTF. Full variable domain (remainder filled in from reference TRBV7-9 and TRBJ2-6): DTGVSQNPRHKITKRGQNVTFRCDPISEHNRLYWYRQTLGQGPEFLTYFQNEAQLEKSRLLSDRFSAERPKGSFSTLEIQRTEQGDSAMYLCARADGNSGANVLTFGAGSRLTVL.

Here the CDR3 reads CASSMFGSVLSEAFF. In DNA, the CDR3 is TGTGCCAGTAGTATGTTCGGCAGTGTCTTATCTGAAGCTTTCTTT. J is TRBJ1-1 and V is TRBV19; unclear D gene. The V end was cut by 3 bases, the J end by 6 bases, with 17 bases between. The CDR3 is 15 amino acids. Germline-derived CDR1 and CDR2 are LNHDA and SQIVND (reference sequence).

The chain combines TRBV6-5 with TRBJ2-1; D is ambiguous. CDR1 MNHEY and CDR2 SVGAGI come from the germline V gene. Trimming stripped 5 bases from V and 5 bases from J, with 16 bases between. This CDR3 contains 15 residues. In DNA form, the CDR3 reads TGTGCCAGCAGTCTTGGATATAGTGGTAACAATGAGCAGTTCTTC. It specifies CASSLGYSGNNEQFF.

The rearrangement uses TRBV27 and TRBJ2-2, with 10 bases matching TRBD1. The CDR3 has 15 amino acids. Germline trimming cut 4 bases from V and 7 bases from J; bases unmatched to any gene: 6. Germline V gives CDR1 MNHEY, CDR2 SMNVEV (reference sequence). The DNA of the CDR3 is TGTGCCAGCAGTTGGGCCGGGACAGGGGTCGGGGAGCTGTTTTTT. It specifies CASSWAGTGVGELFF.

This chain joins TRBV10-1 and TRBJ2-7; possibly TRBD2 for D (5 bases). V was pared by 3 bases and J by 9 bases, with 18 bases between. This CDR3 is 14 amino acids long. CDR1 and CDR2 from the germline V gene are WNHNN and SYGVQD (reference sequence). The CDR3 bases are TGCGCCAGCAGTGATGCACCGAGCCTACGGGGGCAGTACTTC. Translation: CASSDAPSLRGQYF.

On this clone itself: Sequence at one end of the junction differs from germline and may be a read error. The gene calls are TRBV7-7 and TRBJ2-1; 8 positions agree with TRBD2. The V gene's germline CDR1 is SSHAT and CDR2 FNYEAQ (reference sequence). The CDR3 covers 13 residues. The CDR3 region has the DNA TGTGCTAGCAGCTCTACTAGCGGCAATGAGCAGTTCTTC. Protein sequence: CASSSTSGNEQFF.

The chain carries TRBV14 and TRBJ1-1; TRBD1 might be the D (6 bases). V was pared by 1 base and J by 4 bases, with 10 bases between. This CDR3 spans 14 amino acids. CDR1 is SGHDN and CDR2 is FVKESK in the germline V gene. CDR3 bases: TGTGCCAGCAGCCAAGGGACAGAGGGCACTGAAGCTTTCTTT. It yields the protein CASSQGTEGTEAFF.

This clone was seen just once. The genes are TRBV10-3 and TRBJ1-1, with TRBD1 matching over 10 bases. The germline gives CDR1 ENHRY, CDR2 SYGVKD. The CDR3 length is 13 residues. With 7 bases clipped from V and 11 bases from J, the junction kept 10 bases outside the gene matches. The CDR3 here is CAITPNGQGEAFF. CDR3 nucleotides: TGTGCCATCACCCCTAATGGACAGGGGGAGGCTTTCTTT.

As for this clone: A junction boundary mismatches the germline segment, possibly from a read error. The chain links TRBV4-2 to TRBJ2-7, with a possible D match to TRBD1 (7 bases). Germline V gene data show CDR1 as LGHNA and CDR2 as YNFKEQ. The CDR3 extends over 15 amino acids. As DNA, the CDR3 is TGTGCCAGCAGCCAAGACTGGCGGGGACAGTTTGGGAAGCACTTC. Translation: CASSQDWRGQFGKHF.

The chain joins TRBV18 to TRBJ2-1; 8 nucleotides agree with TRBD2. Germline V gene sequence: CDR1 KGHSH, CDR2 LQKENI. V lost 3 bases and J lost 8; bases outside the gene matches: 12. CDR3 length equals 16 residues. For the CDR3, the DNA is TGTGCCAGCTCACCCACCGGGACTAGACCCGTCTATGAGCAGTTCTTC. This gives the protein CASSPTGTRPVYEQFF. Full variable domain (missing parts from reference TRBV18 and TRBJ2-1): NAGVMQNPRHLVRRRGQEARLRCSPMKGHSHVYWYRQLPEEGLKFMVYLQKENIIDESGMPKERFSAEFPKEGPSILRIQQVVRGDSAAYFCASSPTGTRPVYEQFFGPGTRLTVL.

The chain employs TRBV6-1 and TRBJ1-5; D is ambiguous. Germline V lookup: CDR1 MNHNS, CDR2 SASEGT. This CDR3 comprises 14 residues. V gave up 3 bases and J gave up 0 bases, with 6 bases separating them. In DNA form, the CDR3 reads TGTGCCAGCAGTGACCGATATAGCAATCAGCCCCAGCATTTT. As protein: CASSDRYSNQPQHF.

The rearrangement joins TRBV29-1 to TRBJ2-7, with D maybe TRBD2 (6 bases). This CDR3 is 13 amino acids long. CDR1 and CDR2 from the germline V gene are SQVTM and ANQGSEA. V lost 4 bases to trimming and J lost 0 bases, with 10 bases between them. This CDR3 reads CSVGVGSSYEQYF. The CDR3 coding sequence is TGCAGCGTTGGGGTCGGGAGCTCCTACGAGCAGTACTTC.

The CDR3 is CASSVNTGHTYNEQFF. CDR3 in DNA: TGTGCCAGCTCAGTTAATACAGGGCATACCTACAATGAGCAGTTCTTC. The rearrangement joins TRBV18 to TRBJ2-1; D might be TRBD1 (6 bases). The V gene lost 5 bases and the J gene lost 2 bases, with 16 bases spanning the gap. Per germline, CDR1 KGHSH and CDR2 LQKENI. The CDR3 loop spans 16 amino acids.

On this clone itself: The junction departs from germline at one end; a sequencing error may be responsible. This chain links TRBV11-3 with TRBJ2-3; D not certain. The length of the CDR3 is 12 residues. Germline V gene lookup returns CDR1 SGHNT and CDR2 YENEEA. As DNA, the CDR3 is TGTGCCAGCAGTTTAGTCGGGGATACGCAGTATTTT. The encoded protein is CASSLVGDTQYF.

This chain joins TRBV9 and TRBJ1-2; D gene uncertain. The germline V and J ends were trimmed by 6 bases and 10 bases, with 13 bases remaining between them. The CDR3 contains 11 residues. In germline, CDR1 is SGDLS, CDR2 YYNGEE. The CDR3 reads CASISGRYYTF. In DNA form, the CDR3 reads TGTGCCAGCATTTCGGGCAGATACTACACCTTC. The full variable domain, completed using reference TRBV9 and TRBJ1-2, is DSGVTQTPKHLITATGQRVTLRCSPRSGDLSVYWYQQSLDQGLQFLIQYYNGEERAKGNILERFSAQQFPDLHSELNLSSLELGDSALYFCASISGRYYTFGSGTRLTVV.

The chain employs TRBV28 and TRBJ2-6; perhaps TRBD2 as D (5 bases). This CDR3 contains 16 residues. Germline V gene data show CDR1 as MDHEN and CDR2 as SYDVKM. V was shortened by 6 bases and J by 4 bases, with 16 bases between the two germline ends. The CDR3 protein is CASRSTRRGGANVLTF. For the CDR3, the DNA is TGTGCCAGCAGGTCGACACGTCGAGGGGGGGCCAACGTCCTGACTTTC.

Comment on this clone: Other DNA sequences in this specimen translate into the identical CDR3. The V call is TRBV5-1, the J call TRBJ1-1; D might be TRBD1 (5 bases). In germline, CDR1 is SGHRS, CDR2 YFSETQ. This CDR3 has 13 amino acids. V was pared by 0 bases and J by 4 bases, with 7 bases between. CDR3 nucleotides: TGCGCCAGCAGCTTGGGAAGGGGCACTGAAGCTTTCTTT. Its translation: CASSLGRGTEAFF. Using reference TRBV5-1 and TRBJ1-1 for the parts outside the CDR3, the full variable domain is KAGVTQTPRYLIKTRGQQVTLSCSPISGHRSVSWYQQTPGQGLQFLFEYFSETQRNKGNFPGRFSGRQFSNSRSEMNVSTLELGDSALYLCASSLGRGTEAFFGQGTRLTVV.

V gene TRBV3-1 (or the pseudogene TRBV3-2) combines with J gene TRBJ1-2, with a possible D match to TRBD1 (5 bases). Germline V CDR1 and CDR2: LGHDT, YNNKEL (reference sequence). The V and J ends lost 0 bases and 0 bases respectively, with 8 bases between them. CDR3 size: 15 residues. CDR3: CASSQDSGPNYGYTF. The CDR3 DNA reads TGTGCCAGCAGCCAAGACTCGGGACCTAACTATGGCTACACCTTC.

Only one count was recorded for this clone. The gene calls are TRBV3-1 (or the pseudogene TRBV3-2) and TRBJ2-3; D possibly corresponds to TRBD2 (6 bases). Between the trimmed V and J ends, which lost 6 bases and 0 bases, there was a span of 13 bases. Germline loops: CDR1 LGHDT, CDR2 YNNKEL (reference sequence). The CDR3 consists of 15 residues. The CDR3 nucleotides are TGTGCCAGCAGTCTGGACGGGACTAGCACAGATACGCAGTATTTT. Its translation is CASSLDGTSTDTQYF.

The chain employs TRBV28 and TRBJ1-6; D might be TRBD1 (6 bases). Per the germline V gene, CDR1 is MDHEN and CDR2 is SYDVKM. The CDR3 has 15 residues. V gave up 10 bases and J gave up 7 bases, with 20 bases separating them. The CDR3 DNA sequence: TGTGCCACCTTGGTGGGCCAAGGGGGGAATTCACCCCTCCACTTT. It specifies CATLVGQGGNSPLHF.

V and J are TRBV18 and TRBJ1-2; unclear D gene. Per the germline V gene, CDR1 is KGHSH and CDR2 is LQKENI. The CDR3 loop spans 14 amino acids. V was trimmed by 5 bases and J by 0 bases, leaving 10 bases between them. DNA for the CDR3: TGTGCCAGCTCAAAAAGCGGGACTAACTATGGCTACACCTTC. This translates into CASSKSGTNYGYTF.

The chain recombines TRBV7-2 with TRBJ1-1; D is undetermined. The CDR3 runs to 15 residues. The germline V gene encodes CDR1 SGHTA and CDR2 FQGNSA. The V end lost 1 base, the J end lost 6 bases, and 15 bases lay between the germline ends. The CDR3 loop reads CASSLVLGRMAEAFF. The CDR3 DNA is TGTGCCAGCAGCTTAGTGTTGGGCAGAATGGCTGAAGCTTTCTTT.

J is TRBJ1-3 and V is TRBV6-5; a possible D gene is TRBD1 (5 bases). The germline CDR1 and CDR2 sequences are MNHEY and SVGAGI. The CDR3 is made up of 15 amino acids. The V end was cut by 0 bases, the J end by 1 base, with 7 bases between. DNA for the CDR3: TGTGCCAGCAGTTACTCTGGGACTTCTGGAAACACCATATATTTT. Protein product: CASSYSGTSGNTIYF.

This chain joins TRBV24-1 and TRBJ1-1; D unresolved. The CDR3 runs 13 residues. Germline V CDR1 and CDR2: KGHDR, SFDVKD. Deletions cut 3 bases from V and 4 bases from J, with 8 bases between. This chain's CDR3 is CATSDLGFTEAFF. Here the CDR3 DNA reads TGTGCCACCAGTGATCTTGGGTTCACTGAAGCTTTCTTT.

The chain couples TRBV28 to TRBJ1-2, with D perhaps TRBD1 (6 bases). The CDR3 sequence is 14 residues long. The germline V gene has CDR1 MDHEN and CDR2 SYDVKM. Trimming removed 2 bases from V and 4 bases from J, with 11 bases in between. CDR3 sequence (DNA): TGTGCCAGCAGTTTAGCAGGGACAATCTATGGCTACACCTTC. It encodes CASSLAGTIYGYTF.

The chain is built from TRBV30 and TRBJ1-6, with 9 bases fitting TRBD1. CDR1 GTSNPN and CDR2 SVGIG come from the germline V gene (reference sequence). This CDR3 is 13 amino acids long. V shed 5 bases and J 10 bases; nucleotides not matched to a gene: 6. Written as DNA, the CDR3 is TGTGCCTGGGAGGGACAGGGAGAGTCACCCCTCCACTTT. This gives the protein CAWEGQGESPLHF.